This record looks at one TCR beta chain sequence and its context. Antigen unknown. CDR3 size: 15 residues. The V gene's germline CDR1 is SGHVS and CDR2 FNYEAQ. Trimming took off 7 bases at V and 0 bases at J, with 16 bases between the two ends. This specimen belongs to a study of T cell repertoires in cytomegalovirus infection. Study-level points and caveats: HLA-C-restricted CMV-specific TCR beta clonotypes prevailed in the ex vivo response.

TCRdb re-called the reads with MiXCR, one entry per CDR3 protein. The repertoire includes around 200,000 distinct CDR3 sequences, 30% to 45% of them detected once, and around 64% sits in the top ten. This clonotype was obtained from a human donor in good health (CMV status not recorded). Some clones in this sample may be carry-over from other donors' samples. The sequencing here drew on CD8+ T cells from cultured PBMCs, taken from culture after CMV antigen stimulation. The gene calls are TRBV7-6 and TRBJ2-7; unclear D gene. CDR3 in DNA: TGTGCCAGCACCACCCTTTCTCTCAGCTCCTACGAGCAGTACTTC. This translates into CASTTLSLSSYEQYF. Drawing the rest from reference TRBV7-6 and TRBJ2-7, the complete variable domain is GAGVSQSPRYKVTKRGQDVALRCDPISGHVSLYWYRQALGQGPEFLTYFNYEAQQDKSGLPNDRFSAERPEGSISTLTIQRTEQRDSAMYRCASTTLSLSSYEQYFGPGTRLTVT.